The 22 T cell receptor beta chains below all came from one sample that was sequenced in a study of T-cell reconstitution after alpha-beta-depleted transplantation in children. As it was prepared, the TCRbeta library received unique molecular identifiers. TCRdb passed the PCR reads through MiXCR, listing each CDR3 protein once. There are around 440,000 distinct CDR3 sequences in the sample; around 15% occur only once, and 25% to 35% lies in the top ten. The sample in question was PBMCs, mostly from graft donor cells, obtained 360 days after TCRalphabeta/CD19-depleted stem cell transplant. Receptors originate from a boy younger than two who had a stem cell transplant for Wiskott-Aldrich syndrome, so the T cells may come from the graft donor.

This clonotype was counted only a few times. This sequence joins TRBV7-9 and TRBJ2-7, with TRBD2 identical over 7 bases. Trimming removed 6 bases from V and 4 bases from J; junction bases left unmatched: 15. The CDR3 length is 16 residues. Germline V gene data show CDR1 as SEHNR and CDR2 as FQNEAQ (reference sequence). The CDR3 nucleotides are TGTGCCAGCAGTCCTCCGTTCGGACTAGGTCAGTACGAGCAGTACTTC. Protein product: CASSPPFGLGQYEQYF.

V and J are TRBV20-1 and TRBJ1-2; D is uncertain. Per germline, CDR1 DFQATT and CDR2 SNEGSKA (reference sequence). The V end lost 0 bases, the J end lost 7 bases, and 9 bases lay between the germline ends. The CDR3 extends over 12 amino acids. CDR3 sequence: CSAREKRVGYTF. CDR3 DNA: TGCAGTGCTAGAGAAAAGCGGGTTGGCTACACCTTC.

This clonotype was observed a handful of times. The chain employs TRBV7-2 and TRBJ2-5; 10 bases line up with TRBD2. In germline, CDR1 is SGHTA, CDR2 FQGNSA. Unmatched junction bases numbered 6, after V lost 1 base and J lost 1 base. This CDR3 has 17 amino acids. CDR3 DNA sequence: TGTGCCAGCAGCTTAGGGAGACTAGCGGGCTCCCAAGAGACCCAGTACTTC. This translates into CASSLGRLAGSQETQYF.

This clonotype has only a few counts. The V gene is TRBV28, the J gene TRBJ2-7, with D possibly matching TRBD1 (5 bases). V shed 2 bases and J shed 4 bases, with 15 bases lying between them. This CDR3 has 15 residues. Germline V gene lookup returns CDR1 MDHEN and CDR2 SYDVKM. CDR3 sequence: CASSLVGKGLYEQYF. CDR3 DNA sequence: TGTGCCAGCAGTTTAGTCGGTAAGGGGTTATACGAGCAGTACTTC. The full variable domain, completed using reference TRBV28 and TRBJ2-7, is DVKVTQSSRYLVKRTGEKVFLECVQDMDHENMFWYRQDPGLGLRLIYFSYDVKMKEKGDIPEGYSVSREKKERFSLILESASTNQTSMYLCASSLVGKGLYEQYFGPGTRLTVT.

V gene TRBV2 combines with J gene TRBJ2-7; D gene ambiguous. Germline V gene sequence: CDR1 SNHLY, CDR2 FYNNEI. The CDR3 spans 15 residues. The V and J ends lost 7 bases and 0 bases respectively, with 16 bases between them. CDR3 in amino acids: CASTAKVLSSYEQYF. The CDR3 region has the DNA TGTGCCAGCACCGCGAAGGTGCTTAGCTCCTACGAGCAGTACTTC.

Comments on this clonotype: Mismatch with germline at one junction end may stem from a read error. The V call is TRBV6-1, the J call TRBJ2-7, with D tentatively TRBD1 (6 bases). This CDR3 comprises 15 residues. The V gene's germline CDR1 is MNHNS and CDR2 SASEGT. CDR3 residues: CASRPQRINRESSLF. The CDR3 DNA follows: TGTGCCAGCAGGCCCCAACGCATAAACAGGGAATCTTCCCTTTTC.

The chain has TRBV3-1 and TRBJ2-2; unclear D gene. The V end was cut by 5 bases, the J end by 7 bases, with 8 bases between. Germline V gene lookup returns CDR1 LGHDT and CDR2 YNNKEL (reference sequence). The CDR3 is 12 amino acids. CDR3 sequence reads: CASSTSGGELFF. CDR3 nucleotides: TGTGCCAGCAGCACAAGTGGCGGGGAGCTGTTTTTT. Full variable domain (remainder filled in from reference TRBV3-1 and TRBJ2-2): DTAVSQTPKYLVTQMGNDKSIKCEQNLGHDTMYWYKQDSKKFLKIMFSYNNKELIINETVPNRFSPKSPDKAHLNLHINSLELGDSAVYFCASSTSGGELFFGEGSRLTVL.

In its sample, this clonotype was seen once. The CDR3 DNA sequence: TGTGCCAGCAGTCGCCCCCCTCTTGCTAAGGAGCAGTACTTC. It encodes CASSRPPLAKEQYF. The chain carries TRBV28 and TRBJ2-7; D call uncertain. Trimming left V 5 bases short and J 7 bases short, with 18 bases between. The germline V gene encodes CDR1 MDHEN and CDR2 SYDVKM. This CDR3 has 14 residues.

This clonotype was counted a few times. This chain connects TRBV5-1 to TRBJ2-3, with 8 positions matching TRBD2. The CDR3 extends over 15 amino acids. The junction had 5 bases not matched to a gene; V was cut back by 0 bases and J by 5 bases. Germline loops: CDR1 SGHRS, CDR2 YFSETQ. The CDR3 protein is CASSLVLAGRDTQYF. Here the CDR3 DNA reads TGCGCCAGCAGCTTGGTATTAGCGGGAAGAGATACGCAGTATTTT.

This chain uses TRBV14 with TRBJ2-2; 7 bases align to TRBD1. Trimming took 1 base from V and 7 from J; bases not matched to a gene: 6. CDR1 and CDR2 (germline): SGHDN, FVKESK. The CDR3 covers 15 residues. As DNA, the CDR3 is TGTGCCAGCAGCCAAGTAGGGGGCTCTGTCGGGGAGCTGTTTTTT. This sequence encodes CASSQVGGSVGELFF.

This chain links TRBV7-9 with TRBJ2-1, with D uncertain. Trimming shortened V by 7 bases and J by 7 bases, and 11 bases separated the two germline ends. The CDR3 contains 12 residues. From germline, CDR1 is SEHNR and CDR2 FQNEAQ (reference sequence). CDR3 region: CASNPLRNEQFF. The CDR3, as DNA: TGTGCCAGCAACCCCCTTAGGAATGAGCAGTTCTTC.

The CDR3 reads CASSYFVRYPNTGELFF. CDR3 coding DNA: TGCGCCAGCAGCTACTTCGTTCGGTACCCGAACACCGGGGAGCTGTTTTTT. The chain carries TRBV5-1 and TRBJ2-2; no clear D gene. Per the germline V gene, CDR1 is SGHRS and CDR2 is YFSETQ. The length of the CDR3 is 17 residues. The ends were cut back, 3 bases at V and 0 bases at J, with 15 bases in the middle. The full variable domain, completed using reference TRBV5-1 and TRBJ2-2, is KAGVTQTPRYLIKTRGQQVTLSCSPISGHRSVSWYQQTPGQGLQFLFEYFSETQRNKGNFPGRFSGRQFSNSRSEMNVSTLELGDSALYLCASSYFVRYPNTGELFFGEGSRLTVL.

The rearrangement uses TRBV29-1 and TRBJ2-7; tentative D call: TRBD1 (6 bases). Trimming cost V 5 bases and J 3 bases, with 14 bases left between them. Germline CDR1 SQVTM, CDR2 ANQGSEA. The CDR3 sequence is 13 residues long. This chain's CDR3 is CSVRFRGRYEQYF. The CDR3 DNA reads TGCAGCGTTCGTTTCAGGGGCCGCTACGAGCAGTACTTC.

This clonotype was seen more than once but under ten times. The V call is TRBV12-3 or TRBV12-4, the J call TRBJ1-1; the D is unclear. V shed 7 bases and J shed 5 bases, with 17 bases lying between them. The CDR3 contains 14 residues. The CDR3 spells CASTLSRYATEAFF. The DNA of the CDR3 is TGTGCCAGCACCCTAAGTAGGTATGCAACTGAAGCTTTCTTT.

This clonotype was recorded a few times. At one end the junction does not follow the germline gene, possibly because of a read error. This chain links TRBV29-1 with TRBJ2-1, with 11 bases fitting TRBD2. The CDR3 has 14 residues. CDR1 is SQVTM, CDR2 ANQGSEA, per germline. The CDR3 sequence is CSIEVAGGYNEQFF. For the CDR3, the DNA is TGCAGCATTGAGGTAGCGGGAGGGTACAATGAGCAGTTCTTC.

The gene calls are TRBV11-1 and TRBJ2-5; TRBD2 agrees at 10 bases. J gave up 1 base and V 4 bases, and 15 bases lay outside the gene matches. Germline assignment: CDR1 SGHAT and CDR2 FQDESV (reference sequence). CDR3 size: 19 residues. In DNA, the CDR3 is TGTGCCAGCAGCTCGTGGGGACTAGCGCCCACATCTGCCCAAGAGACCCAGTACTTC. Encoded protein: CASSSWGLAPTSAQETQYF. The whole variable domain, remainder taken from reference TRBV11-1 and TRBJ2-5, is EAEVAQSPRYKITEKSQAVAFWCDPISGHATLYWYRQILGQGPELLVQFQDESVVDDSQLPKDRFSAERLKGVDSTLKIQPAELGDSAMYLCASSSWGLAPTSAQETQYFGPGTRLLVL.

The chain combines TRBV20-1 with TRBJ2-1; D ambiguous. Trimming left V 1 base short and J 6 bases short, with 7 bases between. The CDR3 totals 12 residues. Per the germline V gene, CDR1 is DFQATT and CDR2 is SNEGSKA (reference sequence). The DNA for the CDR3 is TGCAGTGCTAGAGGACCTAGCAATGAGCAGTTCTTC. Its protein is CSARGPSNEQFF.

The chain links TRBV7-9 to TRBJ1-4, with D unclear. The V gene lost 2 bases and the J gene lost 8 bases, with 15 bases spanning the gap. The CDR3 totals 15 residues. Per germline, CDR1 SEHNR and CDR2 FQNEAQ (reference sequence). The DNA for the CDR3 is TGTGCCAGCAGCTTAATGCGGGAAGCAAGAGAAAAACTGTTTTTT. Amino acids: CASSLMREAREKLFF.

Turning to this clonotype: A clone one base away is much larger, so this may be a read error. The V gene is TRBV7-8, the J gene TRBJ2-1, with 7 bases matching TRBD1. V lost 2 bases and J lost 3; bases outside the gene matches: 10. CDR3 length: 17 residues. Germline V gene sequence: CDR1 SGHVS, CDR2 FQNEAQ. CDR3 DNA sequence: TGTGCCAGCAGCTTAAGGCCGGACAGGTTATTCTACAATGAGCAGTTCTTC. Translation: CASSLRPDRLFYNEQFF.

The genes are TRBV7-2 and TRBJ2-7; D call uncertain. The V and J ends lost 1 base and 3 bases respectively, with 16 bases between them. The germline V gene has CDR1 SGHTA and CDR2 FQGNSA. The CDR3 has 16 amino acids. The CDR3 here is CASSLVGGAASYEQYF. The CDR3 bases are TGTGCCAGCAGCTTAGTGGGTGGCGCTGCTAGCTACGAGCAGTACTTC.

This clonotype came up a few times. The rearrangement uses TRBV10-1 and TRBJ1-1; possible D gene TRBD1, 6 bases. Germline loops: CDR1 WNHNN, CDR2 SYGVQD (reference sequence). V gave up 5 bases and J gave up 5 bases, with 15 bases separating them. The CDR3 has 14 residues. CDR3 protein: CASSRAGAETEAFF. The DNA for the CDR3 is TGCGCCAGCAGTCGTGCAGGGGCAGAGACTGAAGCTTTCTTT.

This clonotype was detected a few times. The J gene is TRBJ2-6, the V gene TRBV2; D remains ambiguous. The length of the CDR3 is 14 residues. The V and J ends lost 5 bases and 0 bases respectively, with 5 bases between them. The germline gives CDR1 SNHLY, CDR2 FYNNEI. CDR3 in DNA: TGTGCCAGCAGTATACGCTCTGGGGCCAACGTCCTGACTTTC. It codes for CASSIRSGANVLTF.